Described below is a single TCR beta chain sequence and its context. Its antigen is as yet unknown. The entry originates in a study of radiotherapy plus CTLA-4 blockade in lung cancer. Study-level background: 15% to 20% of patients responded objectively, and around 32% achieved disease control.

This CDR3 comprises 13 residues. Trimming took 3 bases from V and 6 from J; bases not matched to a gene: 5. The germline V gene has CDR1 MDHEN and CDR2 SYDVKM. TCRdb's copy holds only in-frame clones and misses some; the assay was immunoSEQ multiplex PCR. The data contain approximately 97,000 clones, roughly four fifths of them singletons. Study-wide results and limits: Blood TCR clones of tumor origin expanded after radiotherapy plus ipilimumab.

Sequencing was performed on peripheral blood, taken from a patient treated with radiotherapy plus ipilimumab. The sequence derives from a human donor with non-small cell lung cancer who had stable disease on radiotherapy plus ipilimumab. The chain combines TRBV28 with TRBJ2-7; 7 bases map to TRBD1. The CDR3: CASSLQGVVEQYF. The DNA of the CDR3 is TGTGCCAGCAGTTTGCAGGGGGTAGTCGAGCAGTACTTC.